Sequencing of this TCR beta chain was carried out in a study of type 1 and type 2 diabetes patients. The overall study: T cells were magnetically sorted from PBMCs as CD4+ or CD8+ subsets.

This clonotype was counted at least ten times. No antigen is known for it. Trimming removed 3 bases from V and 7 bases from J, with 9 bases in between. This CDR3 contains 12 residues. Germline-derived CDR1 and CDR2 are SNHLY and FYNNEI. Regarding the study as a whole: In CD4+ and CD8+ T cells, type 2 diabetes diversity exceeded type 1.

The PCR template was genomic DNA. The TCR beta CDR3 region was amplified using 30 forward and 13 reverse primers. TCRdb used MiXCR to reprocess the multiplex PCR reads, holding one entry per CDR3 protein. Here the sample spans 270,000 or so distinct CDR3 sequences, more than 45% being singletons. This chain links TRBV2 with TRBJ1-2; no clear D. The receptor's source is a young man with type 2 diabetes. Sequencing input: peripheral blood mononuclear cells (PBMCs). The CDR3 loop reads CASSEGRIGYTF. The CDR3 DNA sequence: TGTGCCAGCAGTGAGGGTAGGATTGGCTACACCTTC.